A single sample gave rise to the 8 T cell receptor beta chains below, sequenced in a study of radiation and T cells in renal cell carcinoma. As for time point: blood 2 weeks post-SBRT. Treatment noted: 15 Gy SBRT to primary tumor, nephrectomy 4 weeks later. The repertoire was sequenced with immunoSEQ multiplex PCR; TCRdb's copy has only in-frame clones and lacks some. Of 120,000 or so clones listed, roughly four fifths were seen once; the top ten hold 5% to 6.5%. This specimen was blood, taken from a patient whose treatment included radiotherapy and nephrectomy. Receptors were obtained from a man aged 45-65 years with renal cell carcinoma.

The CDR3 sequence: CATGTGGAFF. The CDR3 DNA reads TGTGCCACCGGGACAGGGGGAGCTTTCTTT. This chain joins TRBV6-6 and TRBJ1-1; TRBD1 matches 11 bases. V was clipped by 10 bases and J by 10 bases; unmatched bases: 2. Germline V gives CDR1 MNHNY, CDR2 SVGAGI (reference sequence). The CDR3 has 10 amino acids.

The J gene is TRBJ2-2, the V gene TRBV11-3; D perhaps matches TRBD1 (6 bases). The germline V gene has CDR1 SGHNT and CDR2 YENEEA. The CDR3 is made up of 15 amino acids. V was clipped by 5 bases and J by 0 bases, with 10 bases between them. The CDR3 DNA reads TGTGCCAGCAGCCGGGGACAAGCGAACACCGGGGAGCTGTTTTTT. As protein: CASSRGQANTGELFF.

The V and J genes are TRBV7-8 and TRBJ2-5; 10 positions agree with TRBD2. Germline V gives CDR1 SGHVS, CDR2 FQNEAQ. V was clipped by 2 bases and J by 2 bases; unmatched bases: 8. The CDR3 has 17 amino acids. CDR3 region: CASSLSLAGEIQETQYF. CDR3 DNA sequence: TGTGCCAGCAGCTTAAGCCTAGCGGGGGAGATACAAGAGACCCAGTACTTC.

This clone showed up just a few times. The chain links TRBV12-5 to TRBJ2-1; 11 positions match TRBD1. With V trimmed by 6 bases and J by 3 bases, 1 base remained unmatched. Germline CDR1 reads LGHNT; CDR2 reads FRNRAP. The CDR3 is 14 residues long. CDR3 bases: TGTGCTAGTGGGGGGACAGGGGGCTACAATGAGCAGTTCTTC. Encoded protein: CASGGTGGYNEQFF.

The chain employs TRBV20-1 and TRBJ2-1; D ambiguous. This CDR3 is 11 amino acids long. V was shortened by 7 bases and J by 4 bases, with 8 bases between the two germline ends. The germline CDR1 and CDR2 sequences are DFQATT and SNEGSKA (reference sequence). This CDR3 reads CSVARYNEQFF. In nucleotides, the CDR3 is TGCAGTGTAGCCCGATACAATGAGCAGTTCTTC.

The chain combines TRBV9 with TRBJ2-1; 8 bases are a match to TRBD1. J was trimmed by 10 bases and V by 3 bases; bases with no gene match: 12. The germline gives CDR1 SGDLS, CDR2 YYNGEE. This CDR3 contains 15 residues. The CDR3 sequence is CASSAGGTGGFEQFF. CDR3 nucleotide sequence: TGTGCCAGCAGCGCCGGCGGGACAGGCGGATTCGAGCAGTTCTTC. Full variable domain (outside the CDR3, taken from reference TRBV9 and TRBJ2-1): DSGVTQTPKHLITATGQRVTLRCSPRSGDLSVYWYQQSLDQGLQFLIQYYNGEERAKGNILERFSAQQFPDLHSELNLSSLELGDSALYFCASSAGGTGGFEQFFGPGTRLTVL.

The count of this clone is one. The chain carries TRBV27 and TRBJ2-2; 8 bases agree with TRBD2. This CDR3 region has 15 residues. V was pared by 3 bases and J by 4 bases, with 4 bases of the junction left unmatched. Germline CDR1 is MNHEY and CDR2 is SMNVEV (reference sequence). CDR3 bases: TGTGCCAGCAGTTTGACTAGCGCCTCCACCGGGGAGCTGTTTTTT. Translating gives CASSLTSASTGELFF.

The rearrangement uses TRBV10-3 and TRBJ2-7; D perhaps matches TRBD1 (5 bases). Trimming pared 11 bases from V and 0 bases from J, leaving 14 bases between. Germline V gene data show CDR1 as ENHRY and CDR2 as SYGVKD. The CDR3 loop spans 13 amino acids. The CDR3 DNA reads TGTGCCGTTAGACAGCCCAGCTCCTACGAGCAGTACTTC. Translation gives CAVRQPSSYEQYF.